Detailed here is one T cell receptor (beta chain). This sample is drawn from a study of blood T cell repertoires in COVID-19. Study information: Sites in the United States, Italy and Spain provided acute and convalescent COVID-19 samples. T cells, B-cell-depleted T cells, or PBMCs provided the cDNA or gDNA that served as material.

Original data processing: For nucleated cells, counts were estimated from reference gene primer amplification. The repertoire was sequenced with immunoSEQ multiplex PCR; TCRdb's copy has only in-frame clones and lacks some. V and J calls and clone size follow that table, whereas D and trimming were derived from the DNA. Found here are roughly 440,000 clones, 88% of them singletons; the top ten hold 10% to 15%. The CDR3 is made up of 16 amino acids. V was pared by 0 bases and J by 8 bases, with 20 bases between. CDR1 and CDR2 (germline): GTSNPN, SVGIG (reference sequence). This TCR was sampled from a woman in her forties or fifties with COVID-19, enrolled during active disease. The V gene is TRBV30, the J gene TRBJ2-1; weak D call: TRBD2 (6 bases). Sequenced input: peripheral blood. The CDR3 reads CAWSVAVGGGAHEQFF. The DNA of the CDR3 is TGTGCCTGGAGTGTTGCCGTGGGAGGAGGGGCCCATGAGCAGTTCTTC.